One sample yielded the 8 T cell receptor beta chains listed below, sequenced in a study of cytomegalovirus exposure and HLA in healthy donors. Researchers ran the PCR with 60 Vbeta and 13 Jbeta primers. The table came from immunoSEQ multiplex PCR; TCRdb's copy has only in-frame clones and leaves some out. The table shows about 190,000 clones, with 81% occurring only once. Material for sequencing was PBMCs. The receptors shown here come from a woman in her 30s in good health and CMV-seronegative.

The V gene is TRBV29-1, the J gene TRBJ2-7, with 8 bases matching TRBD1. Trimming cost V 6 bases and J 1 base; bases outside gene matches: 5. The germline CDR1 and CDR2 sequences are SQVTM and ANQGSEA. The CDR3 is 13 amino acids. CDR3 sequence: CSVRTGGSYEQYF. The CDR3 nucleotides read TGCAGCGTCAGAACAGGGGGTTCCTACGAGCAGTACTTC.

CDR3 region: CASSPTPLAGEYNEQFF. CDR3 sequence (DNA): TGTGCCAGCAGTCCCACTCCACTAGCGGGAGAGTACAATGAGCAGTTCTTC. This chain links TRBV27 with TRBJ2-1; TRBD2 aligns across 11 bases. Germline CDR1 MNHEY, CDR2 SMNVEV (reference sequence). The CDR3 runs to 17 residues. V trimming: 5 bases; J trimming: 4 bases; junction bases outside the gene matches: 10.

This chain joins TRBV6-5 and TRBJ2-5; no clear D gene. The end of the DNA aligns better with TRBJ2-7, so the J call may be wrong. This CDR3 is built from 15 residues. Germline CDR1 and CDR2: MNHEY and SVGAGI. The CDR3 protein is CASSYSKQSFYEQYF. The CDR3 DNA reads TGTGCCAGCAGTTACTCGAAACAGAGTTTCTACGAGCAGTACTTC.

CDR3 nucleotide sequence: TGTGCCAGCACCCACTGGGGGCAGACGAACACCGGGGAGCTGTTTTTT. Its translation is CASTHWGQTNTGELFF. The rearrangement joins TRBV25-1 to TRBJ2-2, with D possibly being TRBD1 (6 bases). The germline gives CDR1 MGHDK, CDR2 SYGVNS. V lost 7 bases, J lost 0 bases, and 15 bases lay in between. This CDR3 has 16 amino acids.

The gene calls are TRBV4-3 and TRBJ2-1, with D tentatively TRBD2 (6 bases). The CDR3 consists of 15 residues. Germline V gene sequence: CDR1 LGHNA, CDR2 YSLEER. The V end was cut by 0 bases, the J end by 3 bases, with 9 bases between. The CDR3 protein is CASSQDVGGYNEQFF. The CDR3 DNA is TGCGCCAGCAGCCAAGATGTCGGGGGCTACAATGAGCAGTTCTTC.

This clone was detected only once. The gene calls are TRBV7-6 and TRBJ2-5; 7 bases fit TRBD2. Trimming cost V 1 base and J 6 bases; bases outside gene matches: 11. In germline, CDR1 is SGHVS, CDR2 FNYEAQ. The CDR3 length is 16 residues. This CDR3 reads CASSLGGGGGQKTQYF. The CDR3 DNA reads TGTGCCAGCAGCTTAGGCGGCGGGGGAGGTCAGAAGACCCAGTACTTC.

The J gene is TRBJ2-3, the V gene TRBV27; 7 nucleotides agree with TRBD1. The germline V gene encodes CDR1 MNHEY and CDR2 SMNVEV (reference sequence). V was clipped by 5 bases and J by 4 bases; unmatched bases: 12. CDR3 length equals 16 residues. For the CDR3, the DNA is TGTGCCAGCAGTCTCCTACGACCAACAGGGGCAGATACGCAGTATTTT. It translates to CASSLLRPTGADTQYF.

The rearrangement joins TRBV7-2 to TRBJ2-7; TRBD2 matches at 12 bases. The V gene's germline CDR1 is SGHTA and CDR2 FQGNSA. This CDR3 contains 15 residues. V lost 3 bases to trimming and J lost 5 bases; unmatched junction nucleotides: 5. CDR3 region: CASSLALAGGDEQYF. CDR3 in DNA: TGTGCCAGCAGCTTGGCACTAGCGGGAGGTGACGAGCAGTACTTC.